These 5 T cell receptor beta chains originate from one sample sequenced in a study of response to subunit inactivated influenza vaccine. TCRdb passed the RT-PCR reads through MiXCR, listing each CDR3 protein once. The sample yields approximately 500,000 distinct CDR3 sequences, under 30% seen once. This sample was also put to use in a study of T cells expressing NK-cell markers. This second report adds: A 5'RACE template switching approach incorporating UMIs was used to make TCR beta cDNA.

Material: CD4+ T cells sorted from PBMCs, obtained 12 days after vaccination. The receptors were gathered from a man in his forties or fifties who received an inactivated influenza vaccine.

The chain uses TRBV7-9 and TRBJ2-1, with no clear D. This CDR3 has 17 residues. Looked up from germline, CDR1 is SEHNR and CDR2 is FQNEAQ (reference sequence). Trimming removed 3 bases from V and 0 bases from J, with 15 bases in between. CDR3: CASSLLVRSSSYNEQFF. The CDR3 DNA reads TGTGCCAGCAGCTTGTTGGTGCGGTCTAGCTCCTACAATGAGCAGTTCTTC. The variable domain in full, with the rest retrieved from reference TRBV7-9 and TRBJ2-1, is DTGVSQNPRHKITKRGQNVTFRCDPISEHNRLYWYRQTLGQGPEFLTYFQNEAQLEKSRLLSDRFSAERPKGSFSTLEIQRTEQGDSAMYLCASSLLVRSSSYNEQFFGPGTRLTVL.

Here the CDR3 reads CASSQGGGLLSLSYNEQFF. The CDR3 region has the DNA TGTGCCAGCAGCCAAGGTGGCGGGCTCCTTTCCCTTTCCTACAATGAGCAGTTCTTC. The V and J genes are TRBV4-2 and TRBJ2-1, with D perhaps TRBD2 (5 bases). Per the germline V gene, CDR1 is LGHNA and CDR2 is YNFKEQ. CDR3 length: 19 amino acids. Between the trimmed V and J ends, which lost 1 base and 1 base, there was a span of 20 bases.

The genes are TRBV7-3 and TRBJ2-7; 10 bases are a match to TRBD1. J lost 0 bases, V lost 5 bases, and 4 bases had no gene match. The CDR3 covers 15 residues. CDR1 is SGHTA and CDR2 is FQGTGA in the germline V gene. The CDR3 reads CASSTGTGASYEQYF. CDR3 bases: TGTGCCAGCAGCACCGGGACAGGGGCCTCCTACGAGCAGTACTTC.

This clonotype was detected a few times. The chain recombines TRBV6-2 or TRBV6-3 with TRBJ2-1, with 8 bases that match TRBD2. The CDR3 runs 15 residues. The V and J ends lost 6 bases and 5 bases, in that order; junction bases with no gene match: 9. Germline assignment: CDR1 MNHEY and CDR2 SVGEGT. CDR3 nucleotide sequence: TGTGCCAGCAGAAAATCCGGGACTAGGGACAATGAGCAGTTCTTC. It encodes CASRKSGTRDNEQFF.

CDR3 amino acids: CSAPAQTGRYGYTF. As DNA, the CDR3 is TGCAGTGCCCCTGCCCAGACAGGCCGCTATGGCTACACCTTC. The chain uses TRBV20-1 and TRBJ1-2, with D possibly TRBD1 on 6 matching bases. CDR3 length equals 14 residues. In germline, CDR1 is DFQATT, CDR2 SNEGSKA (reference sequence). Between the trimmed V and J ends, which lost 6 bases and 4 bases, there was a span of 18 bases.